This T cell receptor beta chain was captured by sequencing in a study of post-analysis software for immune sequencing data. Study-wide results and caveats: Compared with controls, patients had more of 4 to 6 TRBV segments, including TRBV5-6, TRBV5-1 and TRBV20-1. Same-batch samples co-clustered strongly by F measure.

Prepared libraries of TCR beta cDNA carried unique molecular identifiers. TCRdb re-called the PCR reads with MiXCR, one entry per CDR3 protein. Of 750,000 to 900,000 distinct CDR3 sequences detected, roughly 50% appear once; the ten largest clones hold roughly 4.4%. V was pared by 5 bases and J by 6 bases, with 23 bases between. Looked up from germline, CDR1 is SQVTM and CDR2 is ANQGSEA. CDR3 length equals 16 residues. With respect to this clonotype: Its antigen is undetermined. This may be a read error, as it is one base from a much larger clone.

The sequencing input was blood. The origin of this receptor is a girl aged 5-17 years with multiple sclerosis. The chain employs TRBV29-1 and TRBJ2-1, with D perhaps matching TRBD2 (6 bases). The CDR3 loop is CSVIGLNLLTSNEQFF. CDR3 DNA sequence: TGCAGCGTTATCGGACTAAATCTTTTAACATCCAATGAGCAGTTCTTC.